The 13 T cell receptor beta chains in this list originate from one sample, sequenced in a study of cytomegalovirus exposure and HLA in healthy donors. PCR primers comprised 60 Vbeta and 13 Jbeta primers. Clones were sequenced by immunoSEQ multiplex PCR, and TCRdb holds only the in-frame ones, with some missing. The table shows approximately 88,000 clones, with more than 60% occurring only once. Input material: PBMCs. The receptors were gathered from a man aged 18 to 29 in good health and CMV-seropositive.

This chain links TRBV7-2 with TRBJ2-5; TRBD2 matches at 8 bases. CDR1 is SGHTA and CDR2 is FQGNSA in the germline V gene. The CDR3 length is 16 residues. The V segment lost 6 bases and the J segment 5 bases; nucleotides outside the gene matches: 14. CDR3 nucleotides: TGTGCCAGCAGTGCGCCCCCGGGACTAGGGACGGAGACCCAGTACTTC. Its translation: CASSAPPGLGTETQYF.

This sequence joins TRBV9 and TRBJ2-2; 12 bases agree with TRBD2. Germline CDR1 SGDLS, CDR2 YYNGEE. The CDR3 sequence is 16 residues long. V shed 3 bases and J 9 bases; nucleotides not matched to a gene: 9. In DNA, the CDR3 is TGTGCCAGCAGCGCCTCGACTAGCGGGAGTAGTCGGGAGCTGTTTTTT. It codes for CASSASTSGSSRELFF.

V usage is TRBV7-9 and J usage is TRBJ1-1; 10 bases fit TRBD1. This CDR3 comprises 15 residues. Looked up from germline, CDR1 is SEHNR and CDR2 is FQNEAQ (reference sequence). Trimming took 5 bases from V and 3 from J; bases not matched to a gene: 6. Here the CDR3 DNA reads TGTGCCAGCAGCAACAACGGACAGGGGGACACTGAAGCTTTCTTT. It specifies CASSNNGQGDTEAFF.

This clone was observed a handful of times. The chain joins TRBV28 to TRBJ2-7, with 7 bases that match TRBD2. This CDR3 region has 13 residues. V lost 3 bases to trimming and J lost 2 bases; unmatched junction nucleotides: 1. Germline V CDR1 and CDR2: MDHEN, SYDVKM. CDR3 residues: CASSFGTTYEQYF. Written as DNA, the CDR3 is TGTGCCAGCAGTTTCGGGACTACCTACGAGCAGTACTTC. The full variable domain, with the rest looked up from reference TRBV28 and TRBJ2-7, is DVKVTQSSRYLVKRTGEKVFLECVQDMDHENMFWYRQDPGLGLRLIYFSYDVKMKEKGDIPEGYSVSREKKERFSLILESASTNQTSMYLCASSFGTTYEQYFGPGTRLTVT.

The J gene is TRBJ1-1, the V gene TRBV9, with D tentatively TRBD1 (5 bases). Germline V CDR1 and CDR2: SGDLS, YYNGEE. The CDR3 is 13 amino acids. Trimming shortened V by 4 bases and J by 9 bases, and 16 bases separated the two germline ends. This chain's CDR3 is CASSPTGAGQAFF. The CDR3, as DNA: TGTGCCAGCAGCCCGACCGGGGCGGGGCAAGCTTTCTTT.

This chain connects TRBV12-5 to TRBJ1-2; unclear D gene. Trimming removed 3 bases from V and 4 bases from J, with 12 bases in between. CDR3 length equals 14 residues. The V gene's germline CDR1 is LGHNT and CDR2 FRNRAP. CDR3 sequence: CASGFGGSVYGYTF. The CDR3 DNA reads as TGTGCTAGTGGTTTTGGCGGGAGCGTCTATGGCTACACCTTC.

The chain couples TRBV14 to TRBJ2-5; 7 positions agree with TRBD1. The J call may be mistaken, given a closer DNA end match to TRBJ2-7. The CDR3 consists of 14 residues. Germline loops: CDR1 SGHDN, CDR2 FVKESK. The CDR3 reads CASSPTGRRYEQYF. DNA of the CDR3: TGTGCCAGCAGCCCGACAGGGCGGCGCTACGAGCAGTACTTC.

V usage is TRBV29-1 and J usage is TRBJ2-7, with TRBD2 matching 10 bases. The ends lost 2 bases at V and 4 bases at J; junction bases unmatched: 8. Germline values: CDR1 SQVTM, CDR2 ANQGSEA. CDR3 size: 15 residues. The CDR3 DNA reads TGCAGCGTTGAAAGGAGGCTAGCGGGAGAGTACGAGCAGTACTTC. As protein: CSVERRLAGEYEQYF.

The J gene is TRBJ2-5, the V gene TRBV19, with 7 positions matching TRBD2. CDR3 size: 14 residues. CDR1 and CDR2 (germline): LNHDA, SQIVND (reference sequence). V lost 2 bases and J lost 5; bases outside the gene matches: 5. The CDR3 sequence: CASSITGGGETQYF. In DNA, the CDR3 is TGTGCCAGTAGTATAACGGGAGGCGGGGAGACCCAGTACTTC.

This chain joins TRBV7-2 and TRBJ2-3; TRBD1 agrees at 9 bases. J gave up 7 bases and V 3 bases, and 5 bases lay outside the gene matches. The CDR3 extends over 14 amino acids. The V gene's germline CDR1 is SGHTA and CDR2 FQGNSA. CDR3 DNA sequence: TGTGCCAGCAGCTTGGGGACAGGGCGAAATACGCAGTATTTT. Amino acid sequence: CASSLGTGRNTQYF.

The rearrangement joins TRBV28 to TRBJ2-2; D is unresolved. Looked up from germline, CDR1 is MDHEN and CDR2 is SYDVKM. This CDR3 is 21 amino acids long. Trimming left V 1 base short and J 0 bases short, with 24 bases between. CDR3 residues: CASSLSFLPKRARPNTGELFF. The CDR3 DNA is TGTGCCAGCAGTTTATCCTTTCTACCTAAGCGAGCGAGACCGAACACCGGGGAGCTGTTTTTT.

The chain recombines TRBV7-2 with TRBJ1-5, with D maybe TRBD1 (6 bases). Germline loops: CDR1 SGHTA, CDR2 FQGNSA. The CDR3 contains 15 residues. Deletions cut 6 bases from V and 7 bases from J, with 19 bases between. The CDR3 loop is CASSSTGSSRQPQHF. In DNA, the CDR3 is TGTGCCAGCAGTTCTACAGGGTCATCCCGGCAGCCCCAGCATTTT.

The chain links TRBV4-1 to TRBJ1-2, with 7 bases fitting TRBD1. The V gene end was trimmed by 3 bases and the J gene end by 1 base; junction bases not matched to a gene: 5. The CDR3 is 15 residues long. Germline V gene data show CDR1 as MGHRA and CDR2 as YSYEKL. The CDR3 nucleotides read TGCGCCAGCAGCCAGGGGGGACAGCGTAACTATGGCTACACCTTC. Translating gives CASSQGGQRNYGYTF.